Presented here are 14 T cell receptor beta chains from one specimen sequenced in a study of T cells in Graves' hyperthyroidism and ophthalmopathy (dated by TCRdb to between 2018 and 2020). Library method: multiplex PCR. The sequencing machine was an Illumina HiSeq 2000. The TCR beta CDR3 regions were amplified from the RNA transcripts. For the first round of RT-PCR on the TCR CDR3, the HTBI primer set was used together with the Qiagen OneStep RT-PCR kit. Starting from the raw public reads, TCRdb applied fastp trimming at Q25, assembled clones with MiXCR and retained in-frame beta chains. Entries are consolidated by CDR3 protein sequence, retaining the most common genes and DNA. The sample table lists approximately 420,000 distinct CDR3 sequences, around 14% of them with a count of one. The top ten clonotypes cover around a third of the sample. Sequencing was carried out using blood. Every receptor here comes from a woman in her twenties or thirties with Graves' hyperthyroidism.

In its sample, this clonotype was seen many times. The gene calls are TRBV5-6 and TRBJ2-1; possibly TRBD2 for D (6 bases). The CDR3 covers 15 residues. Trimming left V 2 bases short and J 5 bases short, with 14 bases between. The germline V gene has CDR1 SGHDT and CDR2 YYEEEE. This chain's CDR3 is CASSLGSGDHNEQFF. CDR3 nucleotide sequence: TGTGCCAGCAGCTTAGGTAGCGGAGACCACAATGAGCAGTTCTTC.

This clonotype was counted at least ten times. This sequence joins TRBV27 and TRBJ2-5; TRBD2 is a possible D gene (6 bases). The CDR3 loop spans 16 amino acids. The V end lost 7 bases, the J end lost 1 base, and 19 bases lay between the germline ends. CDR1 and CDR2 from the germline V gene are MNHEY and SMNVEV (reference sequence). The CDR3 nucleotides are TGTGCCAGCACCCTTACTAGCAGAGTCCTCCAAGAGACCCAGTACTTC. Amino acid sequence: CASTLTSRVLQETQYF.

The chain couples TRBV27 to TRBJ2-1; 9 bases line up with TRBD2. J was trimmed by 4 bases and V by 5 bases; bases with no gene match: 9. This CDR3 contains 16 residues. The germline V gene encodes CDR1 MNHEY and CDR2 SMNVEV (reference sequence). The DNA of the CDR3 is TGTGCCAGCAGTGGCCGGAGCGGGAGGTTTTACAATGAGCAGTTCTTC. Translated: CASSGRSGRFYNEQFF.

This clonotype occurred many times. The chain couples TRBV27 to TRBJ2-2, with TRBD2 matching 7 bases. Germline V gene lookup returns CDR1 MNHEY and CDR2 SMNVEV (reference sequence). The length of the CDR3 is 14 residues. V trimming: 7 bases; J trimming: 5 bases; junction bases outside the gene matches: 7. CDR3 nucleotide sequence: TGTGCCAGCACAGTTAAGCGGGAAACCGGGGAGCTGTTTTTT. Its protein product is CASTVKRETGELFF.

This clonotype appeared many times. This chain links TRBV7-2 with TRBJ2-1, with 12 bases aligning to TRBD2. V was pared by 6 bases and J by 5 bases, with 5 bases of the junction left unmatched. CDR1 is SGHTA and CDR2 is FQGNSA in the germline V gene. The CDR3 consists of 15 residues. DNA of the CDR3: TGTGCCAGCAGACCCGGGACTAGCGGGCACAATGAGCAGTTCTTC. Translated: CASRPGTSGHNEQFF.

In its sample, this clonotype was seen many times. V is TRBV7-8 and J is TRBJ2-3; D perhaps matches TRBD1 (5 bases). V was clipped by 3 bases and J by 0 bases, with 13 bases between them. The CDR3 is 16 amino acids. Germline CDR1 reads SGHVS; CDR2 reads FQNEAQ. The CDR3 loop is CASSLNGQISTDTQYF. In nucleotides, the CDR3 is TGTGCCAGCAGCTTGAACGGACAAATTAGCACAGATACGCAGTATTTT.

In its sample, this clonotype was seen many times. The chain couples TRBV20-1 to TRBJ1-2; 8 bases line up with TRBD1. The germline CDR1 and CDR2 sequences are DFQATT and SNEGSKA (reference sequence). The CDR3 loop spans 11 amino acids. In DNA form, the CDR3 reads TGCAGCTACAGGGGGAATGTCGGCTACACCTTC. Its protein is CSYRGNVGYTF.

This clonotype showed up many times. CDR3 sequence reads: CASSFDRVKGYTF. The CDR3 DNA follows: TGTGCCAGCAGTTTCGACAGGGTAAAGGGCTACACCTTC. The rearrangement joins TRBV12-3 or TRBV12-4 to TRBJ1-2, with 7 positions matching TRBD1. CDR3 length: 13 residues. J gave up 8 bases and V 3 bases, and 6 bases lay outside the gene matches.

In this sample, this clonotype turned up many times. This rearrangement joins TRBV12-3 or TRBV12-4 to TRBJ1-1; 8 bases agree with TRBD1. With 8 bases clipped from V and 4 bases from J, the junction kept 3 bases outside the gene matches. The CDR3 has 12 amino acids. The CDR3 DNA reads TGTGCCAGCGGACAGGGCGGCACTGAAGCTTTCTTT. It yields the protein CASGQGGTEAFF.

This clonotype was counted ten times or more. The chain is built from TRBV12-3 or TRBV12-4 and TRBJ2-7; 8 bases align to TRBD1. V lost 3 bases, J lost 6 bases, and 7 bases stayed unmatched. There are 14 residues in the CDR3. Written as DNA, the CDR3 is TGTGCCAGCAGTTTTGCCGGACAGGGTACCGAGCAGTACTTC. Translating it yields CASSFAGQGTEQYF.

This rearrangement joins TRBV19 to TRBJ2-3, with 11 nucleotides matching TRBD1. From germline, CDR1 is LNHDA and CDR2 SQIVND (reference sequence). This CDR3 region has 16 residues. V lost 6 bases, J lost 4 bases, and 9 bases stayed unmatched. The CDR3 nucleotides read TGTGCCAGTAGCCCCCGGGACAGGGGGAGGGCAGATACGCAGTATTTT. Its protein product is CASSPRDRGRADTQYF.

This clonotype turned up a few times. The V and J genes are TRBV7-2 and TRBJ1-2, with 9 bases aligning to TRBD1. Trimming at V came to 7 bases and at J to 8 bases, leaving 8 bases not matched to a gene. Germline CDR1 reads SGHTA; CDR2 reads FQGNSA. CDR3 length: 13 residues. The CDR3 DNA reads TGTGCCAGCACCCGAGACAGGGGGGCGGGCTACACCTTC. This gives the protein CASTRDRGAGYTF.

Ten or more counts support this clonotype. This CDR3 reads CAWTMGQGNTGELFF. As DNA, the CDR3 is TGTGCCTGGACAATGGGACAGGGTAACACCGGGGAGCTGTTTTTT. This rearrangement joins TRBV30 to TRBJ2-2; 9 bases map to TRBD1. Germline V gene sequence: CDR1 GTSNPN, CDR2 SVGIG (reference sequence). V dropped 4 bases and J dropped 2; count of bases not matched to a gene: 5. The CDR3 has 15 residues.

This clonotype was seen many times. V and J are TRBV12-3 or TRBV12-4 and TRBJ1-1, with a possible D match to TRBD1 (5 bases). Trimming shortened V by 6 bases and J by 0 bases, and 8 bases separated the two germline ends. This CDR3 contains 13 residues. CDR3 protein: CASSKTVNTEAFF. CDR3 nucleotide sequence: TGTGCCAGCAGCAAGACAGTGAACACTGAAGCTTTCTTT.